These 9 T cell receptor beta chains share one sample of origin, sequenced in a study of blood T cells in healthy people across ages. Through a sample-barcoded 5' primer and a J-beta primer mix, a second PCR was run for roughly 6 to 12 cycles. A single record per CDR3 protein comes from TCRdb applying MiXCR to the 5' RACE reads. The table includes fewer than 2 million distinct CDR3 sequences, more than 35% detected once. Specimen: blood. These receptors all stem from a human donor in good health.

V gene TRBV9 combines with J gene TRBJ2-3; the D gene is possibly TRBD2 (5 bases). Per germline, CDR1 SGDLS and CDR2 YYNGEE. V was trimmed by 2 bases and J by 3 bases, leaving 13 bases between them. This CDR3 has 15 amino acids. CDR3 sequence (DNA): TGTGCCAGCAGCGTCGCGATAGCGAGGACAGATACGCAGTATTTT. Its translation is CASSVAIARTDTQYF.

This clonotype was observed a single time. V and J are TRBV5-8 and TRBJ1-5, with D uncertain. The germline V and J ends were trimmed by 4 bases and 5 bases, with 16 bases remaining between them. The CDR3 length is 15 residues. Germline V gene sequence: CDR1 SGHTS, CDR2 YDEGEE. CDR3 coding DNA: TGTGCCAGCAGCCCCATAAGTGGGCGAGATCAGCCCCAGCATTTT. As protein: CASSPISGRDQPQHF.

The V and J genes are TRBV27 and TRBJ1-4; no reliable D call. V was shortened by 6 bases and J by 4 bases, with 15 bases between the two germline ends. The germline V gene has CDR1 MNHEY and CDR2 SMNVEV (reference sequence). CDR3 length: 15 amino acids. CDR3 in amino acids: CASSPRAVFNEKLFF. As DNA, the CDR3 is TGTGCCAGCAGCCCAAGGGCAGTCTTTAATGAAAAACTGTTTTTT.

This clonotype was recorded a few times. This chain's CDR3 is CASSAPRGGTEDIQYF. DNA for the CDR3: TGTGCCAGCAGCGCACCCCGAGGGGGGACTGAGGACATTCAGTACTTC. The chain links TRBV9 to TRBJ2-4; D could derive from TRBD1 or TRBD2 (6 bases each). The CDR3 loop spans 16 amino acids. Between the trimmed V and J ends, which lost 3 bases and 8 bases, there was a span of 21 bases. Germline-derived CDR1 and CDR2 are SGDLS and YYNGEE.

V usage is TRBV12-3 or TRBV12-4 and J usage is TRBJ2-3, with no clear D. The CDR3 sequence is 15 residues long. V shed 3 bases and J shed 8 bases, with 18 bases lying between them. As DNA, the CDR3 is TGTGCCAGCAGTTTCCGAGGTTGGTTCACGAGTACGCAGTATTTT. Its translation: CASSFRGWFTSTQYF.

This clonotype was seen more than once but under ten times. The gene calls are TRBV7-9 and TRBJ2-4; 9 bases align to TRBD2. The J call is in doubt because the DNA end fits TRBJ2-7 better. The length of the CDR3 is 16 residues. Germline CDR1 reads SEHNR; CDR2 reads FQNEAQ (reference sequence). The CDR3 sequence: CASSLGLAGDGYEQYF. The CDR3 DNA is TGTGCCAGCAGCTTAGGATTAGCGGGGGATGGCTACGAGCAGTACTTC.

This chain connects TRBV20-1 to TRBJ1-5; D is unresolved. This CDR3 region has 14 residues. Trimming shortened V by 3 bases and J by 5 bases, and 14 bases separated the two germline ends. Germline V gene sequence: CDR1 DFQATT, CDR2 SNEGSKA (reference sequence). The chain's CDR3 is CSASESITDQPQHF. The CDR3 DNA follows: TGCAGTGCTAGTGAGTCAATCACCGATCAGCCCCAGCATTTT.

This clonotype was picked up a small number of times. The chain carries TRBV9 and TRBJ2-1; the D is unclear. The germline V gene has CDR1 SGDLS and CDR2 YYNGEE. The CDR3 totals 13 residues. Trimming removed 1 base from V and 7 bases from J, with 9 bases in between. The CDR3 DNA follows: TGTGCCAGCAGCGTAACCGGCCTTAATGAGCAGTTCTTC. Amino acid sequence: CASSVTGLNEQFF.

The V gene is TRBV7-9, the J gene TRBJ2-6; D might be TRBD2 (6 bases). The ends were cut back, 10 bases at V and 0 bases at J, with 13 bases in the middle. Germline V lookup: CDR1 SEHNR, CDR2 FQNEAQ (reference sequence). This CDR3 spans 15 amino acids. The CDR3 coding sequence is TGTGCCACCCCAGGAGGGAGCTCTGGGGCCAACGTCCTGACTTTC. Protein sequence: CATPGGSSGANVLTF.